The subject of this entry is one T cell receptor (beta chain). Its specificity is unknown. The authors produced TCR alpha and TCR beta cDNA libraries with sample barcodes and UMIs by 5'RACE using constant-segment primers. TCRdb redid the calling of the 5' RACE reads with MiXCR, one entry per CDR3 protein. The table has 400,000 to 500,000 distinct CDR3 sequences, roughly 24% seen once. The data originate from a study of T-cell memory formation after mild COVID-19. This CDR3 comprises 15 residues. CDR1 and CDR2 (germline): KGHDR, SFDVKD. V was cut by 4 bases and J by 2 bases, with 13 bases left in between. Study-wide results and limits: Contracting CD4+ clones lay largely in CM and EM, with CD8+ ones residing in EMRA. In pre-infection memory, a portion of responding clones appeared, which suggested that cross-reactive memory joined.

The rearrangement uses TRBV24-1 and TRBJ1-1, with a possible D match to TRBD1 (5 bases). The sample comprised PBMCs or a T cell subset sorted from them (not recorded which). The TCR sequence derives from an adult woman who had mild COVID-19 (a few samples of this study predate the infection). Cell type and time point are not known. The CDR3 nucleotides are TGTGCCACCAGTGAGGGACTCCCGGGAAACACTGAAGCTTTCTTT. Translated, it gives CATSEGLPGNTEAFF.